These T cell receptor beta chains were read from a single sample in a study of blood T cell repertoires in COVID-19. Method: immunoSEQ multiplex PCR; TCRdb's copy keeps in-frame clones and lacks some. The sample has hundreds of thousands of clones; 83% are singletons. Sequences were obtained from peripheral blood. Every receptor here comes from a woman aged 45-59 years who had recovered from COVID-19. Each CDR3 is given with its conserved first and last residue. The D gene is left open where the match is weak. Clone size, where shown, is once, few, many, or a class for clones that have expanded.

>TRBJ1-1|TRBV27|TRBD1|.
CASSSYRGNTEAFF
TGTGCCAGCAGTTCTTACAGGGGGAACACTGAAGCTTTCTTT
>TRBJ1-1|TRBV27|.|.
CASSSPPRGRPEAFF
TGTGCCAGCAGTTCCCCCCCCAGGGGTCGTCCTGAAGCTTTCTTT
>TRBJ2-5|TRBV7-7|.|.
CASSQGTQRLETQYF
TGTGCCAGCAGTCAAGGGACTCAGAGGTTAGAGACCCAGTACTTC
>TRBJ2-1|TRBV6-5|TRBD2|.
CASSYSGVTNEQFF
TGTGCCAGCAGTTACAGCGGGGTTACCAATGAGCAGTTCTTC
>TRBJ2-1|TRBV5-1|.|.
CASSAAMKENEQFF
TGCGCCAGCAGCGCCGCCATGAAGGAGAATGAGCAGTTCTTC
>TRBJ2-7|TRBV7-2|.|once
CASSSAGTNPIEQYF
TGTGCCAGCAGCTCCGCCGGGACAAATCCTATAGAGCAGTACTTC
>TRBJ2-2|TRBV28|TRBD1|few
CASSLWRLDRYSGELFF
TGTGCCAGCAGTTTATGGCGCCTGGACAGGTATAGCGGGGAGCTGTTTTTT
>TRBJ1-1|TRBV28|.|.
CASSLEGRAFF
TGTGCCAGCAGTTTGGAGGGGCGAGCTTTCTTT
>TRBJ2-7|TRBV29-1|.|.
CSVRTGGWQYF
TGCAGCGTAAGGACCGGAGGGTGGCAGTACTTC
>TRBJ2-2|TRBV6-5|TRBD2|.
CASSLAGLDTGELFF
TGTGCCAGCAGCCTAGCGGGATTAGACACCGGGGAGCTGTTTTTT
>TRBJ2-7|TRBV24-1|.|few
CATSDWRDHEQYF
TGTGCCACCAGTGATTGGAGGGACCACGAGCAGTACTTC
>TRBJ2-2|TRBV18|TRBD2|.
CASSLAGDYLTGELFF
TGTGCCAGCTCACTAGCGGGAGATTACCTCACCGGGGAGCTGTTTTTT
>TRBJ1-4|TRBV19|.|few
CASSEGQGEKLFF
TGTGCCAGTAGTGAGGGTCAAGGAGAAAAACTGTTTTTT
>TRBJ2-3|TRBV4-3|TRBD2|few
CASSQDPTSGGSDTQYF
TGCGCCAGCAGCCAAGATCCGACTAGCGGGGGCTCAGATACGCAGTATTTT
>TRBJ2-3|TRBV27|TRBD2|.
CASRGLAEPLAQYF
TGTGCCAGCAGAGGACTAGCAGAGCCCCTGGCGCAGTATTTT
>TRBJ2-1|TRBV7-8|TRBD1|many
CASSSIRGLREQFF
TGTGCCAGCAGCTCCATCAGGGGGCTTCGCGAGCAGTTCTTC
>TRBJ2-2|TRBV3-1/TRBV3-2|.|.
CASSQVLLFRGTSNTGELFF
TGTGCCAGCAGCCAAGTACTTTTATTTCGTGGGACATCGAACACCGGGGAGCTGTTTTTT
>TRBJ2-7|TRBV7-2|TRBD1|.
CASSFIQGADEQYF
TGTGCCAGCAGTTTTATCCAGGGGGCCGACGAGCAGTACTTC
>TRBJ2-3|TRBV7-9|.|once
CASSRAGKTDTQYF
TGTGCCAGCAGCCGGGCAGGGAAGACAGATACGCAGTATTTT
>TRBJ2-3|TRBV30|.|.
CAWSVGGGFSTDTQYF
TGTGCCTGGAGTGTAGGGGGGGGATTTTCCACAGATACGCAGTATTTT
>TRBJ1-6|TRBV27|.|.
CASRRGGPYNSPLHF
TGTGCCAGCAGGAGGGGGGGACCCTATAATTCACCCCTCCACTTT
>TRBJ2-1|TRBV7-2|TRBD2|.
CASSSGLAGYSEQFF
TGTGCCAGCAGCTCGGGACTAGCGGGGTATAGTGAGCAGTTCTTC
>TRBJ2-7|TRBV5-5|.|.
CASSLAGNYEQYF
TGTGCCAGCAGCTTGGCAGGTAACTACGAGCAGTACTTC
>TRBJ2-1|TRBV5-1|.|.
CASSLRPGDSYNEQFF
TGCGCCAGCAGCTTGCGGCCGGGGGACTCCTACAATGAGCAGTTCTTC
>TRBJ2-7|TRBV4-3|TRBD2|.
CASSPARTSGYEQYF
TGCGCCAGCAGCCCAGCCCGGACTAGCGGTTACGAGCAGTACTTC
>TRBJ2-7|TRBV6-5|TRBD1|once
CASSYEGGIAYEQYF
TGTGCCAGCAGTTATGAAGGGGGCATCGCCTACGAGCAGTACTTC
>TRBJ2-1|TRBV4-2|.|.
CASSQDPPYNEQFF
TGTGCCAGCAGCCAAGATCCCCCATACAATGAGCAGTTCTTC
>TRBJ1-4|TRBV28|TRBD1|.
CASTYGQGRIPTNEKLFF
TGTGCCAGCACCTACGGACAGGGGAGGATTCCAACTAATGAAAAACTGTTTTTT
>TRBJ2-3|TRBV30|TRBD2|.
CAWNRGTSGDTQYF
TGTGCCTGGAACCGTGGGACTAGCGGGGATACGCAGTATTTT
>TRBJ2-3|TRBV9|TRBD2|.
CASSAGGTTGGDTQYF
TGTGCCAGCAGCGCTGGGGGGACTACCGGAGGGGATACGCAGTATTTT
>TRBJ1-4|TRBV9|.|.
CASSPLRAGEKLFF
TGTGCCAGCAGCCCTTTAAGGGCGGGTGAAAAACTGTTTTTT
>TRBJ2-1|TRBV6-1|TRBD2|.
CASSEASGGYNEQFF
TGTGCCAGCAGTGAGGCTAGCGGGGGCTACAATGAGCAGTTCTTC
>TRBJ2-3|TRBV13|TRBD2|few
CASSEGRTSDLRGDTQYF
TGTGCCAGCAGCGAGGGACGGACTAGCGATCTACGGGGGGATACGCAGTATTTT
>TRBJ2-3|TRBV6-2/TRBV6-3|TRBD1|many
CASSYPTGQGEDTQYF
TGTGCCAGCAGTTACCCGACGGGACAGGGGGAGGATACGCAGTATTTT
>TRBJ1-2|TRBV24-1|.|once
CATSDPQGANYGYTF
TGTGCCACCAGTGATCCACAGGGAGCTAACTATGGCTACACCTTC
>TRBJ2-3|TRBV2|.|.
CASRTGSSTDTQYF
TGTGCCAGCAGGACGGGATCTAGCACAGATACGCAGTATTTT
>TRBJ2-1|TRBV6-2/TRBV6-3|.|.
CASSPGVSSYNEQFF
TGTGCCAGCAGCCCAGGGGTTAGCTCCTACAATGAGCAGTTCTTC
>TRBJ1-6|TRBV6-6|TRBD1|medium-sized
CASRRDSRNSPLHF
TGTGCCAGCAGACGGGACAGCAGAAACTCACCCCTCCACTTT
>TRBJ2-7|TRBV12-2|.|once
CASRFPLREVRYEQYF
TGTGCAAGTCGCTTCCCTTTGAGGGAGGTTCGCTACGAGCAGTACTTC
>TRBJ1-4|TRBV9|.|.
CASSARQEAWATNEKLFF
TGTGCCAGCAGCGCCCGACAGGAGGCCTGGGCAACTAATGAAAAACTGTTTTTT
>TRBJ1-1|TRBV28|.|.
CASKKMARREF
TGTGCCAGCAAGAAAATGGCTCGGCGGGAGTTT
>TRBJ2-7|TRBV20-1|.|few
CSASQREVQYF
TGCAGTGCTAGCCAAAGGGAGGTGCAGTACTTC
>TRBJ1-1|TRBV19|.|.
CASSPFPDRETEAFF
TGTGCCAGTAGTCCCTTTCCGGACAGAGAGACTGAAGCTTTCTTT
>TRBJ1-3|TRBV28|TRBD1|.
CASSPPQGVSGNTIYF
TGTGCCAGCAGTCCCCCCCAGGGGGTGTCTGGAAACACCATATATTTT
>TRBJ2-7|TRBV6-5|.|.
CASSYGEGGWDEQYF
TGTGCCAGCAGTTACGGGGAGGGGGGATGGGACGAGCAGTACTTC
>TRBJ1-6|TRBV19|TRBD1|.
CASGRDRNNSPLHF
TGTGCCAGTGGTCGGGACAGAAATAATTCACCCCTCCACTTT
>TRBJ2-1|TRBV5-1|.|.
CASSLREPINEQFF
TGCGCCAGCAGCTTACGGGAACCGATCAATGAGCAGTTCTTC